The T cell receptor beta chain described here comes from a study of quantifying T cell responses using KT2 cells. Across the study: Reverse transcription used primers in the TCR alpha and beta constant regions. Under optimum conditions, T4 ligation efficiency was estimated at more than 8.5%.

With respect to this clonotype: Antigen specificity is unknown.

The cDNA 3' end received a ligated oligonucleotide with a UMI. The first PCR ran around 4 cycles with an equimolar RC1.1 and RC1.2 beta primer mix. TCR alpha and beta chains were handled separately starting at the second PCR. TCRdb independently ran MiXCR on the UMI-ligation and nested PCR reads; one entry per CDR3 protein. Of over 55,000 distinct CDR3 sequences in the sample, approximately 13% were seen once. Regarding the study as a whole: KT2 clone alpha and beta sequence counts scaled linearly with input KT2 cell number.

V lost 4 bases and J lost 7, with 16 bases in between. The CDR3 extends over 14 amino acids. This TCR was sampled from a human donor. The V and J genes are TRBV12-3 or TRBV12-4 and TRBJ1-2; D is uncertain. Sequencing used PBMCs spiked with cells of the T cell clone KT2. The CDR3 here is CASSSDSAPRGYTF. DNA of the CDR3: TGTGCCAGCAGTTCCGACTCGGCGCCCCGTGGCTACACCTTC.